Reported below is one T cell receptor (beta chain). Its target is unknown. The record originates from a study of T cells in Graves' hyperthyroidism and ophthalmopathy. Study-wide results and limits: The model's output predicted ophthalmopathy at a median of about 5.9 months prior to onset. Appearing also in blood were most of the thyroid clonotypes expanded above 0.001.

Template material for amplifying TCR beta CDR3 regions consisted of RNA transcripts. Researchers ran a first-round RT-PCR on the TCR CDR3 using the HTBI primer set. TCRdb re-analysed the multiplex PCR reads in MiXCR, keeping a single row per CDR3 protein. The sample includes fewer than 400,000 distinct CDR3 sequences, approximately 25% of them seen just once. Germline assignment: CDR1 LNHDA and CDR2 SQIVND (reference sequence). Trimming removed 4 bases at V and 1 base at J, with 11 bases between. This CDR3 is 15 amino acids long. It was considered stable Graves' hyperthyroidism when ophthalmopathy did not progress within 18 months. On the basis of clinical symptoms, serum thyroxine and TRAb, thyroid ultrasound and orbital computed tomography, diagnoses were made.

The chain has TRBV19 and TRBJ1-5; D call uncertain. This TCR was recovered from a man in his forties or fifties with Graves' hyperthyroidism. Sequenced material: blood. CDR3 in DNA: TGTGCCAGTAGTAGGGCAGATTTGAGCAATCAGCCCCAGCATTTT. Protein: CASSRADLSNQPQHF. The whole variable domain, remainder taken from reference TRBV19 and TRBJ1-5, is DGGITQSPKYLFRKEGQNVTLSCEQNLNHDAMYWYRQDPGQGLRLIYYSQIVNDFQKGDIAEGYSVSREKKESFPLTVTSAQKNPTAFYLCASSRADLSNQPQHFGDGTRLSIL.